This entry is about one TCR beta chain. These data originate in a study of blood T cell repertoires in COVID-19. The CDR3 is 14 residues long. With 4 bases removed from V and 6 bases from J, the gap between germline ends came to 12 bases. The V gene's germline CDR1 is MGHRA and CDR2 YSYEKL. Original data processing: Estimates of nucleated cell counts were drawn from the amplification of reference gene primers. TCRdb keeps only in-frame clones here, not all; method: immunoSEQ multiplex PCR. The D gene and trimming were derived from the DNA, and the V and J assignments and clone size from that table. The sample includes over 250,000 clones, around 87% of them seen just once.

Source material: peripheral blood. The chain joins TRBV4-1 to TRBJ1-4; maybe TRBD1 (6 bases). The sequence derives from a woman aged 50 to 60 with acute or convalescent COVID-19. This CDR3 is CASSLGAEDEKLFF. Here the CDR3 DNA reads TGCGCCAGCAGCCTGGGGGCGGAGGATGAAAAACTGTTTTTT.